Listed below are T cell receptor beta chains from one sample, sequenced in a study of shared clonotypes between healthy human individuals. This table comes from immunoSEQ multiplex PCR, and its TCRdb copy is limited to in-frame clones, with some not included. The sample contains around 2.1 million clones, approximately 94% of which appear only once. Sequencing was performed on naive CD8+ T cells from PBMCs. The receptors derive from a man aged 18 to 30 in good health. Some clones in this sample may be carry-over from other donors' samples. Each CDR3 is given with its conserved first and last residue.

J gene | V gene | CDR3 protein
TRBJ2-1 | TRBV10-3 | CAIRGLGQGSNEQFF
TRBJ2-1 | TRBV4-2 | CASSQETGEPYNEQFF
TRBJ2-7 | TRBV27 | CASSPPPGTSGYEQYF
TRBJ1-1 | TRBV28 | CASSLDGMNTEAFF
TRBJ2-7 | TRBV27 | CASSSREEFYEQYF
TRBJ2-5 | TRBV5-6 | CASRPGQGPSRETQYF
TRBJ2-2 | TRBV7-9 | CASSLAVGELFF
TRBJ1-5 | TRBV10-3 | CAISEKGNQPQHF
TRBJ2-2 | TRBV5-6 | CASSEDSTNTGELFF
TRBJ2-3 | TRBV30 | CAWSGLAGPTDTQYF
TRBJ2-7 | TRBV9 | CASSPTEVYHEQYF
TRBJ2-5 | TRBV9 | CASSVVGQGTQYF
TRBJ1-4 | TRBV19 | CASSNTAATNEKLFF
TRBJ1-2 | TRBV27 | CASSPGTGYYGYTF
TRBJ2-5 | TRBV28 | CASSPTGGWGETQYF
TRBJ2-7 | TRBV30 | CAWCPRLAGGGEQYF
TRBJ2-3 | TRBV9 | CASSVEREGISTDTQYF
TRBJ1-5 | TRBV28 | CASSFKGTGAAQPQHF
TRBJ2-2 | TRBV5-1 | CASSQTSGRANTGELFF
TRBJ1-2 | TRBV30 | CAWKSLHYGYTF
TRBJ2-7 | TRBV27 | CASIGMLDEQYF
TRBJ1-2 | TRBV19 | CASSVLPGVNGYTF
TRBJ2-1 | TRBV5-8 | CASSLAQVGSYNEQFF
TRBJ2-3 | TRBV27 | CASSLLATLFTDTQYF
TRBJ2-6 | TRBV15 | CATSRGSGANVLTF
TRBJ1-2 | TRBV27 | CASSFSQSYGYTF
TRBJ1-5 | TRBV5-1 | CASRADRGLNQPQHF
TRBJ2-1 | TRBV30 | CAWSVRVSYNEQFF
TRBJ2-1 | TRBV7-6 | CASSSRGGFLYNEQFF
TRBJ2-7 | TRBV6-6 | CASSYSTAVLYEQYF
TRBJ1-2 | TRBV5-6 | CASSSRTEIYGYTF
TRBJ2-1 | TRBV9 | CASSFAGTRGDEQFF
TRBJ1-1 | TRBV28 | CASSWQGDTEAFF
TRBJ2-7 | TRBV9 | CASSGQGGYEQYF
TRBJ1-1 | TRBV5-8 | CASSFQEATEAFF
TRBJ1-4 | TRBV7-9 | CASSSPGGLNEKLFF
TRBJ2-2 | TRBV11-2 | CASRSRALNTGELFF
TRBJ2-1 | TRBV19 | CASSPSVSPYNEQFF
TRBJ2-5 | TRBV10-3 | CAISGSGAGETQYF
TRBJ1-2 | TRBV30 | CAWSDRLHYGYTF
TRBJ1-3 | TRBV5-8 | CASSLWGRGNTIYF
TRBJ2-7 | TRBV28 | CASSPSLAAYEQYF
TRBJ1-4 | TRBV5-1 | CASSRRGGGDNEKLFF
TRBJ1-2 | TRBV5-4 | CASSLGDIYGYTF
TRBJ1-1 | TRBV6-6 | CASSFGGHTEAFF
TRBJ2-2 | TRBV9 | CASSTRTGTGELFF
TRBJ1-3 | TRBV9 | CASSPRGGDTIYF
TRBJ1-3 | TRBV19 | CASSLGLESGNTIYF
TRBJ1-2 | TRBV4-1 | CASSHLTQSNYGYTF
TRBJ2-7 | TRBV27 | CASSSASGIGSYEQYF
TRBJ2-7 | TRBV27 | CASSLGVSSPREQYF
TRBJ1-1 | TRBV15 | CATSGDRGGWTEAFF
TRBJ2-5 | TRBV7-9 | CASSLVFRLAGDEQETQYF
TRBJ1-5 | TRBV19 | CASSPVKGSNQPQHF
TRBJ2-7 | TRBV19 | CASSISGTGSYEQYF